This TCR beta chain was captured in a study of CD8 T cells in ankylosing spondylitis. Study-wide results and caveats: Matched ankylosing spondylitis synovial fluid reportedly contained a significantly enriched population of disease-linked clones. A TCR beta motif of eight or nine highly homologous variants seemed to mark ankylosing spondylitis blood.

On this clonotype itself: Its antigen is undetermined.

In TCRdb, the 5' RACE reads were re-called with MiXCR into one record per CDR3 protein. Of 300,000 to 350,000 distinct CDR3 sequences detected, roughly 14% appear once; the ten largest clones hold 0.85% to 1.4%. The CDR3 spans 14 residues. Trimming took off 1 base at V and 3 bases at J, with 12 bases between the two ends. The germline CDR1 and CDR2 sequences are DFQATT and SNEGSKA (reference sequence). The rearrangement uses TRBV20-1 and TRBJ2-5, with D perhaps TRBD2 (5 bases). This TCR was sampled from a male donor with ankylosing spondylitis or in good health (not recorded which). Sample: blood, either unsorted or a sorted T cell fraction (not recorded which). The CDR3 region has the DNA TGCAGTGCTAGAGGGGTTCACGGGGAAGAGACCCAGTACTTC. It translates to CSARGVHGEETQYF.